Below, 10 T cell receptor beta chains from the same sample are listed, as sequenced in a study of STAT5B mutations in CD4+ large granular lymphocyte leukemia. Generated by immunoSEQ multiplex PCR, the TCRdb table keeps only in-frame clones and is missing some. The sample contains some 30,000 clones, 81% of which appear only once. The sequencing sample was made of CD4+ T cells from blood buffy coats. All receptors derive from a human donor in good health.

The gene calls are TRBV7-9 and TRBJ2-4; 7 bases are shared with TRBD2. There are 16 residues in the CDR3. CDR1 is SEHNR and CDR2 is FQNEAQ in the germline V gene (reference sequence). V lost 2 bases and J lost 2; bases outside the gene matches: 6. The CDR3 spells CASSLCGSETKNIQYF. The CDR3 region has the DNA TGTGCCAGCAGCTTATGCGGGAGTGAAACCAAAAACATTCAGTACTTC.

This sequence joins TRBV18 and TRBJ1-2, with 8 bases matching TRBD1. This CDR3 region has 15 residues. Germline trimming cut 3 bases from V and 4 bases from J; bases unmatched to any gene: 7. CDR1 is KGHSH, CDR2 LQKENI, per germline. CDR3 protein: CASSPSRQGIYGYTF. The CDR3 DNA is TGTGCCAGCTCACCCTCGAGACAGGGGATCTATGGCTACACCTTC.

In its sample, this clone was seen once. The rearrangement joins TRBV28 to TRBJ2-7, with D possibly TRBD2 on 6 matching bases. Germline CDR1 is MDHEN and CDR2 is SYDVKM. The CDR3 runs to 15 residues. Trimming pared 7 bases from V and 7 bases from J, leaving 23 bases between. Here the CDR3 DNA reads TGTGCCAGCATCAATTCCCAGGGTCCCGCGGGGGAGCAGTACTTC. This codes for CASINSQGPAGEQYF.

The chain combines TRBV14 with TRBJ2-1; 8 bases fit TRBD2. V was clipped by 4 bases and J by 3 bases; unmatched bases: 5. Per germline, CDR1 SGHDN and CDR2 FVKESK. This CDR3 contains 15 residues. The CDR3 loop reads CASSRSGSFYNEQFF. The CDR3 DNA reads as TGTGCCAGCAGCCGCAGCGGGAGTTTCTACAATGAGCAGTTCTTC.

This chain uses TRBV5-6 with TRBJ1-1, with D perhaps TRBD1 (6 bases). CDR3 length: 13 amino acids. V was pared by 1 base and J by 10 bases, with 14 bases between. The V gene's germline CDR1 is SGHDT and CDR2 YYEEEE. The CDR3 DNA follows: TGTGCCAGCAGCTTGTCGGGGGGGCGCGGAGCTTTCTTT. This encodes CASSLSGGRGAFF. Complete variable domain (other parts from reference TRBV5-6 and TRBJ1-1): DAGVTQSPTHLIKTRGQQVTLRCSPKSGHDTVSWYQQALGQGPQFIFQYYEEEERQRGNFPDRFSGHQFPNYSSELNVNALLLGDSALYLCASSLSGGRGAFFGQGTRLTVV.

This clone has a single count. The chain carries TRBV6-5 and TRBJ2-7, with a possible D match to TRBD2 (5 bases). This CDR3 spans 12 amino acids. Per germline, CDR1 MNHEY and CDR2 SVGAGI. Trimming pared 0 bases from V and 9 bases from J, leaving 9 bases between. CDR3 loop: CASSYSWGVQYF. The CDR3 DNA follows: TGTGCCAGCAGTTACTCATGGGGAGTGCAGTACTTC.

The chain combines TRBV28 with TRBJ1-2; the match to TRBD1 covers 7 bases. CDR1 and CDR2 (germline): MDHEN, SYDVKM. V trimming: 8 bases; J trimming: 4 bases; junction bases outside the gene matches: 4. This CDR3 spans 12 amino acids. This CDR3 is CASLRDSYGYTF. DNA for the CDR3: TGTGCCAGCCTCCGGGACAGCTATGGCTACACCTTC.

The chain has TRBV19 and TRBJ1-1; 11 bases fit TRBD1. CDR1 and CDR2 from the germline V gene are LNHDA and SQIVND (reference sequence). Trimming removed 5 bases from V and 0 bases from J; junction bases left unmatched: 11. The CDR3 length is 18 residues. Here the CDR3 reads CASSLWVGQGDLNTEAFF. CDR3 sequence (DNA): TGTGCCAGTAGTCTCTGGGTGGGACAGGGGGATTTGAACACTGAAGCTTTCTTT.

The chain carries TRBV7-3 and TRBJ2-7; perhaps TRBD2 as D (7 bases). Trimming removed 2 bases from V and 0 bases from J, with 14 bases in between. Germline CDR1 SGHTA, CDR2 FQGTGA. The CDR3 contains 16 residues. CDR3 nucleotide sequence: TGTGCCAGCAGCTTAGTTGGCGGGGGCTCCTCCTACGAGCAGTACTTC. Translated, it gives CASSLVGGGSSYEQYF.

The chain employs TRBV29-1 and TRBJ2-5; 16 bases are a match to TRBD2. The CDR3 sequence is 15 residues long. J lost 5 bases, V lost 6 bases, and 6 bases had no gene match. Germline lookup yields CDR1 SQVTM and CDR2 ANQGSEA. The CDR3 DNA follows: TGCAGCGTGGCGGGACTAGCGGGAGGGCCTGAGACCCAGTACTTC. It yields the protein CSVAGLAGGPETQYF.